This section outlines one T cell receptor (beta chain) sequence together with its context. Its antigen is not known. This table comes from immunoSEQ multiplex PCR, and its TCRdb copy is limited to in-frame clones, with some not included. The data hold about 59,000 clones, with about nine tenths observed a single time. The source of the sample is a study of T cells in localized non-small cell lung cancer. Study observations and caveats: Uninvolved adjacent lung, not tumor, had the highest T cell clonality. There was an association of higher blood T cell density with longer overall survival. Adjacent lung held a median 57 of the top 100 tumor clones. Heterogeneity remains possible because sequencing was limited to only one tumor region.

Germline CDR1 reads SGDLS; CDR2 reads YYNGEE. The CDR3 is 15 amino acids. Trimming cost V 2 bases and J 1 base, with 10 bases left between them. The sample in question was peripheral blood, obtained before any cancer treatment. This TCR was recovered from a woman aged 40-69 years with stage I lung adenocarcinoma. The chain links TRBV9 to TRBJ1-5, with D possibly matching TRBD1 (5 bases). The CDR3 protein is CASSVGWGSNQPQHF. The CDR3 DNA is TGTGCCAGCAGCGTCGGGTGGGGGAGCAATCAGCCCCAGCATTTT.